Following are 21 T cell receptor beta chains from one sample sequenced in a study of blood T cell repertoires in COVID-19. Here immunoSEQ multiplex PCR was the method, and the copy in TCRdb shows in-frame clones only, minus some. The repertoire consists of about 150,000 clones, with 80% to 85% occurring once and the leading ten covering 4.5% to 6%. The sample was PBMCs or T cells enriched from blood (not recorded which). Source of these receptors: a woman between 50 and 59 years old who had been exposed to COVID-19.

The CDR3 sequence is CASSAGGTFYGYTF. CDR3 coding DNA: TGTGCCAGCAGCGCTGGGGGGACCTTCTATGGCTACACCTTC. The rearrangement joins TRBV9 to TRBJ1-2, with D maybe TRBD1 (5 bases). Germline V lookup: CDR1 SGDLS, CDR2 YYNGEE. This CDR3 is built from 14 residues. Trimming cost V 3 bases and J 4 bases, with 13 bases left between them.

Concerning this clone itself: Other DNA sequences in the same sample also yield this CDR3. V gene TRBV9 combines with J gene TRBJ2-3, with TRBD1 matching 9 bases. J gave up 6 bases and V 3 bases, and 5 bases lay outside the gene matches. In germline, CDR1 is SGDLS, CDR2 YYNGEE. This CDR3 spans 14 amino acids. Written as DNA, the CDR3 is TGTGCCAGCAGCGCTGGGACAGGGACGGATACGCAGTATTTT. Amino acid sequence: CASSAGTGTDTQYF. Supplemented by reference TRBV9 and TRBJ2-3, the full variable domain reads DSGVTQTPKHLITATGQRVTLRCSPRSGDLSVYWYQQSLDQGLQFLIQYYNGEERAKGNILERFSAQQFPDLHSELNLSSLELGDSALYFCASSAGTGTDTQYFGPGTRLTVL.

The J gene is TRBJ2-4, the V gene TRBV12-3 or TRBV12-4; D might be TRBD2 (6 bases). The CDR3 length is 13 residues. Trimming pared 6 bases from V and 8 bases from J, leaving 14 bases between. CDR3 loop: CASRRTPGDIQYF. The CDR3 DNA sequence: TGTGCCAGCAGGAGGACCCCGGGAGACATTCAGTACTTC.

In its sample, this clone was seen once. CDR3 in DNA: TGTGCCAGCAGCCCCCCTTTCGACAGTGAAGCTTTCTTT. Protein: CASSPPFDSEAFF. The gene calls are TRBV7-8 and TRBJ1-1, with D tentatively TRBD1 (5 bases). Germline CDR1 reads SGHVS; CDR2 reads FQNEAQ. The CDR3 runs to 13 residues. Trimming shortened V by 5 bases and J by 7 bases, and 14 bases separated the two germline ends.

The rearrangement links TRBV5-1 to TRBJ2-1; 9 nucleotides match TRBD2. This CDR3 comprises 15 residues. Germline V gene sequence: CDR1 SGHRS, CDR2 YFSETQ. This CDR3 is CPPSWGRGGANEQFF. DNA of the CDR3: TGCCCCCCCAGCTGGGGGCGGGGGGGGGCCAATGAGCAGTTCTTC.

DNA of the CDR3: TGTGCCACCCGCTTTCGTGAGGGCACCGGGGAGCTGTTTTTT. Translating gives CATRFREGTGELFF. V gene TRBV10-3 combines with J gene TRBJ2-2; a possible D gene is TRBD2 (5 bases). Germline CDR1 reads ENHRY; CDR2 reads SYGVKD. The V end was cut by 10 bases, the J end by 4 bases, with 16 bases between. CDR3 length: 14 residues.

The CDR3 region has the DNA TGTGCCAGCAGCTCAACCCGGGACAGCGTAAACACTGAAGCTTTCTTT. Amino acids: CASSSTRDSVNTEAFF. The chain has TRBV7-3 and TRBJ1-1, with TRBD1 matching over 7 bases. The germline CDR1 and CDR2 sequences are SGHTA and FQGTGA. J lost 2 bases, V lost 4 bases, and 10 bases had no gene match. The length of the CDR3 is 16 residues.

In DNA form, the CDR3 reads TGTGCCAGCAGTGAATATGGAGGAACGACTGAAGCTTTCTTT. This encodes CASSEYGGTTEAFF. The chain has TRBV25-1 and TRBJ1-1; no clear D gene. Between the trimmed V and J ends, which lost 0 bases and 5 bases, there was a span of 10 bases. Germline V lookup: CDR1 MGHDK, CDR2 SYGVNS. This CDR3 has 14 amino acids.

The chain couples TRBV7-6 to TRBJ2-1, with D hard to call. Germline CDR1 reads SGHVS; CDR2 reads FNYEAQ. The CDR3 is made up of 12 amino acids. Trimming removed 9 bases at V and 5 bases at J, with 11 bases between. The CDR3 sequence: CASKHIDNEQFF. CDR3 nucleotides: TGTGCCAGTAAACACATCGACAATGAGCAGTTCTTC. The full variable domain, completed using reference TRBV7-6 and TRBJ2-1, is GAGVSQSPRYKVTKRGQDVALRCDPISGHVSLYWYRQALGQGPEFLTYFNYEAQQDKSGLPNDRFSAERPEGSISTLTIQRTEQRDSAMYRCASKHIDNEQFFGPGTRLTVL.

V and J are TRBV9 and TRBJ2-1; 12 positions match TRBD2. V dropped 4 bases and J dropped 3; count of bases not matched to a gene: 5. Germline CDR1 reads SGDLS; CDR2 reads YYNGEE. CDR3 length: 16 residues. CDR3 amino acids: CASSPKTSGGYNEQFF. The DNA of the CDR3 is TGTGCCAGCAGCCCGAAGACTAGCGGGGGCTACAATGAGCAGTTCTTC.

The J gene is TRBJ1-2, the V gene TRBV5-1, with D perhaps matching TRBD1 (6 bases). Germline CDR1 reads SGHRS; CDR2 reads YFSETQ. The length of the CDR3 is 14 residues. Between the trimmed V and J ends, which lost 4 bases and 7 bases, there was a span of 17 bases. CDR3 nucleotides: TGCGCCAGCAGCGCCTCCGGGACAAACGTTGGCTACACCTTC. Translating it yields CASSASGTNVGYTF.

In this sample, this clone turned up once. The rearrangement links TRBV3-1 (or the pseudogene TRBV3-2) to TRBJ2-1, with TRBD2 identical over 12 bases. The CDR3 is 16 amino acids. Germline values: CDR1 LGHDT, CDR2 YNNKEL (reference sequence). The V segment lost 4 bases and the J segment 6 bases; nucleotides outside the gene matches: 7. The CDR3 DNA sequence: TGTGCCAGCAGCCTACGTACGGGACTAGCGGGCAATGAGCAGTTCTTC. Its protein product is CASSLRTGLAGNEQFF.

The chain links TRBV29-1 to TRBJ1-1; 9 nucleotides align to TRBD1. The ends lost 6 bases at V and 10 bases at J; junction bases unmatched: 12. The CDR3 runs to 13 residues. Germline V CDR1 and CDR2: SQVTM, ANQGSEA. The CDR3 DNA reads TGCAGCGTCATCCCTGGGGCGGGACAGGGAGCTTTCTTT. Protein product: CSVIPGAGQGAFF.

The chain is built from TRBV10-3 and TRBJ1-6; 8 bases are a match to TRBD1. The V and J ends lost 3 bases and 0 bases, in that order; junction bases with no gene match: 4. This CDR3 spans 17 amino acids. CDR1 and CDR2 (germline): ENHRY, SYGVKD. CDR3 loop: CAISDPGGSSYNSPLHF. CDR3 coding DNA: TGTGCCATCAGTGATCCAGGGGGCAGCTCCTATAATTCACCCCTCCACTTT.

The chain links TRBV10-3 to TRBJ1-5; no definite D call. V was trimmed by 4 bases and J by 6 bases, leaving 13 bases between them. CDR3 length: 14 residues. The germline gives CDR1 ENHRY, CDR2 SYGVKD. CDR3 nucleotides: TGTGCCATCAGTGCCGACGGAGGAGTTCAGCCCCAGCATTTT. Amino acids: CAISADGGVQPQHF.

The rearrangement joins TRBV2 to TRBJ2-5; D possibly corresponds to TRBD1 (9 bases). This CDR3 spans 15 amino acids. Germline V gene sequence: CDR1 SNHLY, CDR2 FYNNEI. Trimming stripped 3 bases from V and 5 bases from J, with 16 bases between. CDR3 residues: CASSDRGGQGETQYF. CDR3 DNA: TGTGCCAGCAGTGATCGGGGGGGACAGGGCGAGACCCAGTACTTC. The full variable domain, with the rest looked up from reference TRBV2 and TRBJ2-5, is EPEVTQTPSHQVTQMGQEVILRCVPISNHLYFYWYRQILGQKVEFLVSFYNNEISEKSEIFDDQFSVERPDGSNFTLKIRSTKLEDSAMYFCASSDRGGQGETQYFGPGTRLLVL.

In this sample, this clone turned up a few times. The CDR3 coding sequence is TGTGCCAGGAGACCAGGGGCCCATTCCTACGAGCAGTACTTC. This encodes CARRPGAHSYEQYF. J is TRBJ2-7 and V is TRBV27; maybe TRBD1 (6 bases). This CDR3 region has 14 residues. The V gene's germline CDR1 is MNHEY and CDR2 SMNVEV (reference sequence). V lost 9 bases and J lost 1, with 16 bases in between.

The CDR3 region is CASSILGGTDTQYF. CDR3 bases: TGTGCCAGCAGTATCCTAGGTGGGACAGATACGCAGTATTTT. This chain connects TRBV27 to TRBJ2-3; D remains ambiguous. Deletions cut 5 bases from V and 3 bases from J, with 12 bases between. Germline values: CDR1 MNHEY, CDR2 SMNVEV (reference sequence). The CDR3 covers 14 residues.

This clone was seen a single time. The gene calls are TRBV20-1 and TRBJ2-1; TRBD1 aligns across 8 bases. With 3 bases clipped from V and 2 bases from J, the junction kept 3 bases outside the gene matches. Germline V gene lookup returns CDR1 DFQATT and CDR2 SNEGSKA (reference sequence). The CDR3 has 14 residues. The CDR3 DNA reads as TGCAGTGCTAGTTCCAGGGGGCCCTACAATGAGCAGTTCTTC. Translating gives CSASSRGPYNEQFF.

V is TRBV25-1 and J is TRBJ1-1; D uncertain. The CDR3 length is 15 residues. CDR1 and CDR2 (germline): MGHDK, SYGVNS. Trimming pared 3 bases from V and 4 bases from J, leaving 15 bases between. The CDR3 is CASSERWERGTEAFF. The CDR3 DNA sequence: TGTGCCAGCAGTGAGAGATGGGAGCGGGGCACTGAAGCTTTCTTT.

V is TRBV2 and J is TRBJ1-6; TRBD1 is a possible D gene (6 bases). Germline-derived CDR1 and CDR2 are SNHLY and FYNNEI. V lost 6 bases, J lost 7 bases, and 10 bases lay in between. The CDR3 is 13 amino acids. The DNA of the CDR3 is TGTGCCAGCAGAAGGACAGAAAATTCACCCCTCCACTTT. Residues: CASRRTENSPLHF.